This TCR beta chain comes out of a study of T cells in localized non-small cell lung cancer. TCRdb's copy holds only in-frame clones and misses some; the assay was immunoSEQ multiplex PCR. Of fewer than 40,000 clones in the sample, less than 80% were seen once. The CDR3 runs 13 residues. Trimming pared 0 bases from V and 8 bases from J, leaving 11 bases between. Germline assignment: CDR1 SGHDT and CDR2 YYEEEE. The chain joins TRBV5-6 to TRBJ1-2; TRBD1 is a possible D gene (5 bases). Sequenced material: peripheral blood, taken before any cancer treatment. The source is a male donor at least 60 years old with stage II squamous cell lung carcinoma. CDR3 sequence (DNA): TGTGCCAGCAGCTTGGCGTCAGGGAAGGGCTACACCTTC. This translates into CASSLASGKGYTF.